These 8 T cell receptor beta chains share one sample of origin, sequenced in a study of T cells in Graves' hyperthyroidism and ophthalmopathy. Using RNA transcripts as the source, TCR beta CDR3 regions were amplified. Researchers ran a first-round RT-PCR on the TCR CDR3 using the HTBI primer set. TCRdb itself ran the multiplex PCR reads through MiXCR, one entry per CDR3 protein. The sample consists of about 400,000 distinct CDR3 sequences, about 14% of them appearing once. Material: blood. The receptors here all came from a man in his fifties with Graves' ophthalmopathy.

This clonotype was recorded many times. V is TRBV28 and J is TRBJ1-2; D possibly corresponds to TRBD1 (6 bases). The germline V and J ends were trimmed by 1 base and 3 bases, with 15 bases remaining between them. Germline V lookup: CDR1 MDHEN, CDR2 SYDVKM. The length of the CDR3 is 16 residues. As DNA, the CDR3 is TGTGCCAGCAGTTTATCCGGGGGGCCGGGATACTATGGCTACACCTTC. Amino acids: CASSLSGGPGYYGYTF.

This clonotype has more than one count but fewer than ten. This sequence joins TRBV6-1 and TRBJ2-5, with 11 nucleotides matching TRBD2. V lost 5 bases and J lost 4; bases outside the gene matches: 9. CDR1 is MNHNS and CDR2 is SASEGT in the germline V gene. The CDR3 contains 16 residues. The CDR3 reads CASSYTGSGRGETQYF. The DNA for the CDR3 is TGTGCCAGCAGTTATACGGGTAGCGGGAGGGGAGAGACCCAGTACTTC.

This clonotype was seen repeatedly, ten times or more. The rearrangement uses TRBV20-1 and TRBJ2-1; 10 bases are shared with TRBD2. Germline loops: CDR1 DFQATT, CDR2 SNEGSKA (reference sequence). V shed 3 bases and J 7 bases; nucleotides not matched to a gene: 6. The CDR3 extends over 14 amino acids. The CDR3 spells CSASLASGSNEQFF. The CDR3 DNA reads TGCAGTGCTAGTTTGGCTAGCGGGAGTAATGAGCAGTTCTTC.

This rearrangement joins TRBV6-1 to TRBJ2-1, with D possibly TRBD2 on 7 matching bases. Germline lookup yields CDR1 MNHNS and CDR2 SASEGT. The CDR3 totals 17 residues. V lost 6 bases and J lost 0, with 18 bases in between. CDR3 in DNA: TGTGCCAGCAGCGGTAGGGGGGGGGCCGGCTCCTACAATGAGCAGTTCTTC. This translates into CASSGRGGAGSYNEQFF.

The table lists this clonotype with many counts. The CDR3 DNA sequence: TGTGCCAGCAGCAACCCCCCAGGTTCTGTAGCCAAAAACATTCAGTACTTC. This translates into CASSNPPGSVAKNIQYF. The chain is built from TRBV11-2 and TRBJ2-4; D gene unclear. V was cut by 5 bases and J by 0 bases, with 17 bases left in between. The germline gives CDR1 SGHAT, CDR2 FQNNGV. The CDR3 extends over 17 amino acids.

In its sample, this clonotype was seen many times. This chain links TRBV20-1 with TRBJ2-7; D could derive from TRBD1 or TRBD2 (6 bases each). Germline V CDR1 and CDR2: DFQATT, SNEGSKA (reference sequence). The ends were cut back, 4 bases at V and 7 bases at J, with 23 bases in the middle. CDR3 length: 15 amino acids. The CDR3 loop reads CSAIEGGTYVGEQYF. As DNA, the CDR3 is TGCAGTGCTATCGAGGGGGGCACATACGTCGGGGAGCAGTACTTC.

Concerning this clonotype: Given a much more abundant clone one base away, this may be a read error. V is TRBV6-6 and J is TRBJ2-2; D may be TRBD2 (8 bases). CDR1 MNHNY and CDR2 SVGAGI come from the germline V gene (reference sequence). The CDR3 has 14 amino acids. The CDR3 DNA reads TGTGCCAGCAGTTACTTCAGGGGGAGCGGGGGGCTGTTTTTT. It codes for CASSYFRGSGGLFF.

This clonotype was picked up many times. Here the CDR3 reads CASSPQTGLAGETQYF. The CDR3 DNA reads TGTGCCAGCAGCCCCCAAACCGGACTAGCAGGGGAGACCCAGTACTTC. The V call is TRBV3-1, the J call TRBJ2-5; 8 bases are a match to TRBD2. After removal of 4 bases from V and 5 bases from J, the junction contained 12 bases not matched to a gene. The V gene's germline CDR1 is LGHDT and CDR2 YNNKEL (reference sequence). The CDR3 totals 16 residues.